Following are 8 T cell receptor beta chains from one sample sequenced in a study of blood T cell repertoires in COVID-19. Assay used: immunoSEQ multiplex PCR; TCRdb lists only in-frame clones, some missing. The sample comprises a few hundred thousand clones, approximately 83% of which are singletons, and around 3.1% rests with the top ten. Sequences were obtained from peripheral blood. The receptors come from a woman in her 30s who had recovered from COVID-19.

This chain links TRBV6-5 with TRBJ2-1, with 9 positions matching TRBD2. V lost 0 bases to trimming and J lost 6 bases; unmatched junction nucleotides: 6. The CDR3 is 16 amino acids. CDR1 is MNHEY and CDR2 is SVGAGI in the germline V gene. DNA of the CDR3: TGTGCCAGCAGTTACTCGAATCTAGCGGGACTCAATGAGCAGTTCTTC. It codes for CASSYSNLAGLNEQFF.

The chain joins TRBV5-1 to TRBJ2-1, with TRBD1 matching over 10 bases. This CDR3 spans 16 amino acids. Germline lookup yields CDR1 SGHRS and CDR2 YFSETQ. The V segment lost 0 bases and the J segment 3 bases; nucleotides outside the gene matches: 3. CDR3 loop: CASSLGDRGYYNEQFF. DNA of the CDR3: TGCGCCAGCAGCTTGGGGGACAGGGGTTACTACAATGAGCAGTTCTTC.

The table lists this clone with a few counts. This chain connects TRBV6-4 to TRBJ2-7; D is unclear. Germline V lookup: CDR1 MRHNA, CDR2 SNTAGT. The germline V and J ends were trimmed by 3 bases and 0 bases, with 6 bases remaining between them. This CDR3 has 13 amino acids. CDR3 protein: CASSEHSSYEQYF. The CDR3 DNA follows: TGTGCCAGCAGTGAACACAGCTCCTACGAGCAGTACTTC.

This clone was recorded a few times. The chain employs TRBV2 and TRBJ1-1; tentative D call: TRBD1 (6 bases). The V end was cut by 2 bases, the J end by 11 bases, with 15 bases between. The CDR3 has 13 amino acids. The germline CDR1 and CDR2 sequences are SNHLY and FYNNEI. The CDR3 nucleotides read TGTGCCAGCAGTGAACAATGGCAGGGGATGGCTTTCTTT. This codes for CASSEQWQGMAFF.

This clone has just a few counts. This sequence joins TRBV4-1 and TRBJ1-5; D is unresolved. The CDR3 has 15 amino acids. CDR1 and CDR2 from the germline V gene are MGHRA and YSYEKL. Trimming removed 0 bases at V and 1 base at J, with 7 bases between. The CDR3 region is CASSQDRRSNQPQHF. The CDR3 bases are TGCGCCAGCAGCCAAGATAGGCGGAGCAATCAGCCCCAGCATTTT.

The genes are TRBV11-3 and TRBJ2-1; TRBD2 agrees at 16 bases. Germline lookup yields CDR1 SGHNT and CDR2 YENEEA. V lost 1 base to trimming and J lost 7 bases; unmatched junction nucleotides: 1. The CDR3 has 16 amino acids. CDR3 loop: CASSLGGLAGGNEQFF. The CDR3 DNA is TGTGCCAGCAGCTTAGGGGGACTAGCGGGAGGGAATGAGCAGTTCTTC.

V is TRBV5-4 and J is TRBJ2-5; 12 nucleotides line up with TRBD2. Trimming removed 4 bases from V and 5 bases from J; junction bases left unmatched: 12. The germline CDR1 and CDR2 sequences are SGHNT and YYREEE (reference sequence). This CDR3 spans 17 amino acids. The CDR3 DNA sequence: TGTGCCAGCAGCGCTCCTCTAGCGGGAGGGCCGGGGGAGACCCAGTACTTC. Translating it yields CASSAPLAGGPGETQYF. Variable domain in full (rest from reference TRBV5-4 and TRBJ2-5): ETGVTQSPTHLIKTRGQQVTLRCSSQSGHNTVSWYQQALGQGPQFIFQYYREEENGRGNFPPRFSGLQFPNYSSELNVNALELDDSALYLCASSAPLAGGPGETQYFGPGTRLLVL.

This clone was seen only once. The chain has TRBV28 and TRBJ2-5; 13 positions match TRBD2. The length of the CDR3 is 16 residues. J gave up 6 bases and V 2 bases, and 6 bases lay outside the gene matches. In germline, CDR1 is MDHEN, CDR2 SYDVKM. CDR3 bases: TGTGCCAGCAGTTTAGAACGGACTAGCGGGAGAAAGACCCAGTACTTC. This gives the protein CASSLERTSGRKTQYF.